This T cell receptor (beta chain) was sequenced during a study of blood T cell repertoires in COVID-19. On the study more broadly: Donors in Cohort 3 who had recovered were those with two negative PCRs, healthcare professional clearance, or resolution of their symptoms. COVID-19 samples, acute and convalescent, were from the United States, Italy and Spain.

In terms of age and location, participants ranged from roughly 18 to 100 years and lived in about 25 US areas. Categorization into cohorts depended on clinical history that participants reported. The V gene's germline CDR1 is LGHNA and CDR2 YSLEER. The CDR3 contains 18 residues. The V end lost 1 base, the J end lost 3 bases, and 18 bases lay between the germline ends. TCRdb's table, derived via immunoSEQ multiplex PCR, lists solely in-frame clones and lacks some. Among some 200,000 clones listed, approximately 87% were seen once. Material: PBMCs or T cells enriched from blood (not recorded which). The receptor's source is a woman between 50 and 59 years old in a cohort exposed to, infected with or recovered from COVID-19 (not recorded which). This chain connects TRBV4-3 to TRBJ1-4, with D possibly matching TRBD1 (5 bases). The CDR3 is CASSQGTSSQSANEKLFF. The CDR3 DNA follows: TGCGCCAGCAGCCAAGGGACAAGTTCTCAGTCAGCTAATGAAAAACTGTTTTTT.